The TCR beta chain under discussion was sequenced for a study of control samples from healthy donors and cancer patients. The V segment lost 3 bases and the J segment 9 bases; nucleotides outside the gene matches: 8. Germline CDR1 reads LNHDA; CDR2 reads SQIVND (reference sequence). CDR3 length equals 15 residues. Generated by immunoSEQ multiplex PCR, the TCRdb table keeps only in-frame clones and is missing some. The sample records about 79,000 clones, more than 85% being singletons. The rearrangement joins TRBV19 to TRBJ2-1; 10 nucleotides align to TRBD1. The sequence was collected from a woman in her thirties or forties with lung cancer. Sequencing was done on a sample of PBMCs. The CDR3: CASSIWGQGHAEQFF. The CDR3 DNA follows: TGTGCCAGTAGTATTTGGGGACAGGGGCACGCTGAGCAGTTCTTC. Variable domain in full (rest from reference TRBV19 and TRBJ2-1): DGGITQSPKYLFRKEGQNVTLSCEQNLNHDAMYWYRQDPGQGLRLIYYSQIVNDFQKGDIAEGYSVSREKKESFPLTVTSAQKNPTAFYLCASSIWGQGHAEQFFGPGTRLTVL.